This T cell receptor (beta chain) comes out of a study of cytomegalovirus exposure and HLA in healthy donors. Study details: In a later analysis, it was reported that the roughly 130 validation repertoires had been produced on the same platform as the roughly 700 repertoires belonging to the first cohort. Regarding the study as a whole: The authors listed 150 to 200 TCR beta chains as cytomegalovirus-associated.

This clone is a singleton in its sample. Antigen specificity is unknown. The assay was immunoSEQ multiplex PCR, and TCRdb's table has in-frame clones only and misses some. This sample has 65,000 or so clones, with 92% found just once. Germline assignment: CDR1 SGHDN and CDR2 FVKESK. This CDR3 comprises 15 residues. Between the trimmed V and J ends, which lost 0 bases and 9 bases, there was a span of 15 bases. The chain is built from TRBV14 and TRBJ2-1; perhaps TRBD1 as D (5 bases). Sequencing was carried out using PBMCs. The sequence was obtained from a woman aged 18-29 years in good health and CMV-seronegative. The CDR3 loop is CASSQDGDRWTEQFF. Written as DNA, the CDR3 is TGTGCCAGCAGCCAAGATGGAGACAGATGGACTGAGCAGTTCTTC.